This T cell receptor (beta chain) came from a study of graft-versus-host responses after intestinal transplantation. Looking at the study overall: Grafts that recipients had were multivisceral, liver-intestinal, or isolated intestinal transplants.

This clone was found once. Its cognate antigen is unknown. Libraries were prepared by immunoSEQ multiplex PCR; TCRdb keeps only in-frame clonotypes and omits some of them. The data show 50,000 to 75,000 clones, around nine tenths seen once. V lost 4 bases, J lost 1 base, and 4 bases stayed unmatched. The CDR3 consists of 16 residues. CDR1 is MNHEY, CDR2 SMNVEV, per germline (reference sequence). V is TRBV27 and J is TRBJ2-5; TRBD2 matches at 12 bases. The starting material was unstimulated CD8+ T cells sorted from spleen or lymph node cells, obtained before transplant. The TCR sequence derives from a human donor who was the organ donor for an intestinal transplant. CDR3 in amino acids: CASSYGLAGSQETQYF. Written as DNA, the CDR3 is TGTGCCAGCAGTTACGGACTAGCGGGATCCCAAGAGACCCAGTACTTC.